This T cell receptor beta chain was identified during a study of breast tumors, draining lymph nodes, adjacent tissues. TCRdb used MiXCR to reprocess the multiplex PCR reads, holding one entry per CDR3 protein. The data contain about 12,000 distinct CDR3 sequences, roughly 70% of them singletons. This clonotype showed up many times. The CDR3 is 15 amino acids. Germline assignment: CDR1 MNHNY and CDR2 SVGAGI (reference sequence). Trimming shortened V by 7 bases and J by 2 bases, and 18 bases separated the two germline ends. The chain employs TRBV6-6 and TRBJ2-7, with a possible D match to TRBD2 (6 bases). The sequence was obtained from a female donor with breast cancer. Some clones in this sample may be carry-over from other donors' samples. The source material was tumor-adjacent breast tissue. The CDR3 DNA reads as TGTGCCAGCACCACCGGGAGCGGGTCTACCTACGAGCAGTACTTC. Translating it yields CASTTGSGSTYEQYF.